The 26 T cell receptor beta chains below were found in one sample sequenced in a study of cytomegalovirus exposure and HLA in healthy donors. The PCR was carried out with 60 Vbeta primers and 13 Jbeta primers. The protocol was immunoSEQ multiplex PCR, while the TCRdb copy is restricted to in-frame clones and leaves out a portion. The repertoire includes about 160,000 clones, more than 70% of them detected once, and about 1% sits in the top ten. The specimen sequenced was PBMCs. These receptors originate from a man aged 30 to 45 in good health and CMV-seronegative.

The V call is TRBV30, the J call TRBJ2-3; 8 bases are a match to TRBD1. CDR1 and CDR2 (germline): GTSNPN, SVGIG (reference sequence). Trimming at V came to 7 bases and at J to 4 bases, leaving 7 bases not matched to a gene. This CDR3 comprises 13 residues. CDR3 DNA: TGTGCCTCAAACCTGGACAGGGCAGATACGCAGTATTTT. Translating it yields CASNLDRADTQYF.

This clone has only one observation. This chain joins TRBV9 and TRBJ2-3; 7 bases map to TRBD2. This CDR3 has 15 residues. Trimming took 4 bases from V and 2 from J; bases not matched to a gene: 7. Germline lookup yields CDR1 SGDLS and CDR2 YYNGEE. The CDR3 spells CASSLRLAFTDTQYF. In DNA form, the CDR3 reads TGTGCCAGCAGCTTAAGACTAGCCTTCACAGATACGCAGTATTTT.

The chain recombines TRBV13 with TRBJ1-1, with 7 nucleotides matching TRBD1. The CDR3 has 12 amino acids. The V gene's germline CDR1 is PRHDT and CDR2 FYEKMQ (reference sequence). J gave up 7 bases and V 2 bases, and 1 base lay outside the gene matches. CDR3: CASSLRTGEAFF. The DNA of the CDR3 is TGTGCCAGCAGCTTAAGGACAGGTGAAGCTTTCTTT.

The chain couples TRBV6-5 to TRBJ1-2; D uncertain. Trimming shortened V by 0 bases and J by 7 bases, and 15 bases separated the two germline ends. This CDR3 is built from 15 residues. Germline values: CDR1 MNHEY, CDR2 SVGAGI. The CDR3, as DNA: TGTGCCAGCAGTTACTCGGGCAATACAATACTTGGCTACACCTTC. Protein sequence: CASSYSGNTILGYTF.

The chain couples TRBV6-1 to TRBJ1-2; 8 positions agree with TRBD1. The junction had 12 bases not matched to a gene; V was cut back by 7 bases and J by 5 bases. Germline assignment: CDR1 MNHNS and CDR2 SASEGT. The CDR3 has 15 amino acids. CDR3 in amino acids: CASTPLTGVGYGYTF. CDR3 bases: TGTGCCAGCACCCCATTGACAGGGGTAGGTTATGGCTACACCTTC.

The chain uses TRBV4-1 and TRBJ1-6; tentative D call: TRBD1 (5 bases). The CDR3 has 16 amino acids. Trimming removed 2 bases from V and 8 bases from J, with 16 bases in between. In germline, CDR1 is MGHRA, CDR2 YSYEKL. Here the CDR3 reads CASSQLGRGEDSPLHF. Written as DNA, the CDR3 is TGCGCCAGCAGCCAATTGGGGCGGGGGGAGGATTCACCCCTCCACTTT.

The chain employs TRBV5-4 and TRBJ2-2; D gene unclear. Deletions cut 1 base from V and 2 bases from J, with 6 bases between. The CDR3 has 14 residues. Germline CDR1 and CDR2: SGHNT and YYREEE (reference sequence). DNA of the CDR3: TGTGCCAGCAGCTTGAAACTCAACACCGGGGAGCTGTTTTTT. Protein sequence: CASSLKLNTGELFF. The full variable domain, completed using reference TRBV5-4 and TRBJ2-2, is ETGVTQSPTHLIKTRGQQVTLRCSSQSGHNTVSWYQQALGQGPQFIFQYYREEENGRGNFPPRFSGLQFPNYSSELNVNALELDDSALYLCASSLKLNTGELFFGEGSRLTVL.

V usage is TRBV6-1 and J usage is TRBJ1-2, with 8 bases lining up with TRBD1. This CDR3 is built from 13 residues. The germline V gene has CDR1 MNHNS and CDR2 SASEGT. The junction had 4 bases not matched to a gene; V was cut back by 5 bases and J by 5 bases. For the CDR3, the DNA is TGTGCCAGCAGTCAGGGGGCTGGGTATGGCTACACCTTC. Translated, it gives CASSQGAGYGYTF.

The V gene is TRBV19, the J gene TRBJ1-1; D call uncertain. Germline CDR1 reads LNHDA; CDR2 reads SQIVND (reference sequence). Trimming took off 5 bases at V and 3 bases at J, with 7 bases between the two ends. This CDR3 spans 12 amino acids. The CDR3 sequence: CASSLGDTEAFF. CDR3 in DNA: TGTGCCAGTAGTCTCGGGGACACTGAAGCTTTCTTT.

The rearrangement joins TRBV2 to TRBJ2-1, with 13 bases that match TRBD2. The V gene end was trimmed by 6 bases and the J gene end by 9 bases; junction bases not matched to a gene: 5. Germline V gene data show CDR1 as SNHLY and CDR2 as FYNNEI. The CDR3 is 14 amino acids. The CDR3 nucleotides read TGTGCCAGCAGGCGGACTAGCGGGAGTGGTGAGCAGTTCTTC. Translation gives CASRRTSGSGEQFF. The full variable domain, with the rest looked up from reference TRBV2 and TRBJ2-1, is EPEVTQTPSHQVTQMGQEVILRCVPISNHLYFYWYRQILGQKVEFLVSFYNNEISEKSEIFDDQFSVERPDGSNFTLKIRSTKLEDSAMYFCASRRTSGSGEQFFGPGTRLTVL.

The chain joins TRBV7-9 to TRBJ1-3; unclear D gene. V was shortened by 6 bases and J by 0 bases, with 24 bases between the two germline ends. Germline assignment: CDR1 SEHNR and CDR2 FQNEAQ (reference sequence). The CDR3 runs to 19 residues. CDR3 bases: TGTGCCAGCAGACTACATCGTAAATCGGGGTCGAACTCTGGAAACACCATATATTTT. Protein sequence: CASRLHRKSGSNSGNTIYF.

The CDR3 nucleotides read TGCGCCAGCAGCCAGGATACAGGGGGCTCTGGAAACACCATATATTTT. Protein product: CASSQDTGGSGNTIYF. This sequence joins TRBV4-3 and TRBJ1-3; 8 bases agree with TRBD1. Germline trimming cut 3 bases from V and 0 bases from J; bases unmatched to any gene: 4. Germline lookup yields CDR1 LGHNA and CDR2 YSLEER. CDR3 length: 16 residues.

The chain joins TRBV7-2 to TRBJ1-5, with 9 bases aligning to TRBD1. Germline trimming cut 4 bases from V and 9 bases from J; bases unmatched to any gene: 7. The germline V gene has CDR1 SGHTA and CDR2 FQGNSA. The CDR3 runs to 14 residues. The CDR3 bases are TGTGCCAGCAGCTCGGGACAGGGAGAACGGCCCCAGCATTTT. Its translation: CASSSGQGERPQHF. The variable domain in full, completed from reference TRBV7-2 and TRBJ1-5, reads GAGVSQSPSNKVTEKGKDVELRCDPISGHTALYWYRQSLGQGLEFLIYFQGNSAPDKSGLPSDRFSAERTGGSVSTLTIQRTQQEDSAVYLCASSSGQGERPQHFGDGTRLSIL.

The V call is TRBV4-3, the J call TRBJ2-6, with TRBD1 as a possible D gene (5 bases). The germline V gene has CDR1 LGHNA and CDR2 YSLEER. The CDR3 is 18 amino acids. With 4 bases removed from V and 0 bases from J, the gap between germline ends came to 16 bases. The CDR3 protein is CASSRARDRPSGANVLTF. CDR3 in DNA: TGCGCCAGCAGCCGCGCCCGAGACAGACCCTCTGGGGCCAACGTCCTGACTTTC.

The chain uses TRBV2 and TRBJ1-1; D ambiguous. Germline CDR1 SNHLY, CDR2 FYNNEI. The CDR3 is 13 residues long. The ends were cut back, 1 base at V and 3 bases at J, with 6 bases in the middle. The CDR3 coding sequence is TGTGCCAGCAGTGAAGTTAGAGACACTGAAGCTTTCTTT. As protein: CASSEVRDTEAFF. The variable domain in full, with the rest retrieved from reference TRBV2 and TRBJ1-1, is EPEVTQTPSHQVTQMGQEVILRCVPISNHLYFYWYRQILGQKVEFLVSFYNNEISEKSEIFDDQFSVERPDGSNFTLKIRSTKLEDSAMYFCASSEVRDTEAFFGQGTRLTVV.

This chain connects TRBV6-6 to TRBJ2-7, with 7 bases aligning to TRBD1. Germline V gene sequence: CDR1 MNHNY, CDR2 SVGAGI (reference sequence). With V trimmed by 2 bases and J by 9 bases, 13 bases remained unmatched. The CDR3 consists of 15 residues. CDR3 DNA sequence: TGTGCCAGCAGTTACCCGGGACAGCACCTCCGGGGGCAGTACTTC. It specifies CASSYPGQHLRGQYF.

V usage is TRBV4-1 and J usage is TRBJ2-7; D is undetermined. The CDR3 contains 13 residues. CDR1 and CDR2 (germline): MGHRA, YSYEKL. Trimming pared 1 base from V and 7 bases from J, leaving 11 bases between. This CDR3 reads CASSQVALVEQYF. The CDR3 DNA sequence: TGCGCCAGCAGCCAAGTCGCGCTCGTTGAGCAGTACTTC.

CDR3 residues: CASSLAAVTYNEQFF. The CDR3, as DNA: TGCGCCAGCAGCTTGGCCGCGGTAACCTACAATGAGCAGTTCTTC. The chain links TRBV5-1 to TRBJ2-1; no reliable D call. The CDR3 extends over 15 amino acids. V lost 0 bases to trimming and J lost 2 bases, with 9 bases between them. Germline V gives CDR1 SGHRS, CDR2 YFSETQ.

CDR3 residues: CASSRGGDVNEQYF. CDR3 in DNA: TGTGCCAGCAGCCGGGGGGGGGACGTGAACGAGCAGTACTTC. The chain recombines TRBV5-6 with TRBJ2-7; 8 nucleotides agree with TRBD2. CDR3 size: 14 residues. V was pared by 4 bases and J by 5 bases, with 8 bases of the junction left unmatched. Germline values: CDR1 SGHDT, CDR2 YYEEEE.

This rearrangement joins TRBV7-9 to TRBJ2-1; D perhaps matches TRBD2 (6 bases). V gave up 1 base and J gave up 5 bases, with 9 bases separating them. Germline assignment: CDR1 SEHNR and CDR2 FQNEAQ (reference sequence). The CDR3 spans 14 residues. CDR3 in DNA: TGTGCCAGCAGCTTAGATCGGAGGGACAATGAGCAGTTCTTC. As protein: CASSLDRRDNEQFF.

The chain has TRBV5-1 and TRBJ2-1; 11 positions match TRBD2. The CDR3 totals 17 residues. J was trimmed by 3 bases and V by 4 bases; bases with no gene match: 9. Per germline, CDR1 SGHRS and CDR2 YFSETQ. The CDR3 DNA follows: TGCGCCAGCAGCCCCGTGCAGACTAGCGGGGTCTACAATGAGCAGTTCTTC. Translated: CASSPVQTSGVYNEQFF.

The V call is TRBV10-3, the J call TRBJ1-3, with D perhaps TRBD1 (5 bases). Germline-derived CDR1 and CDR2 are ENHRY and SYGVKD. The CDR3 sequence is 15 residues long. V was shortened by 0 bases and J by 4 bases, with 10 bases between the two germline ends. The CDR3: CAISESPGVGNTIYF. CDR3 DNA sequence: TGTGCCATCAGTGAGTCACCGGGGGTCGGAAACACCATATATTTT.

The chain employs TRBV19 and TRBJ2-4, with TRBD1 as a possible D gene (6 bases). The germline V gene has CDR1 LNHDA and CDR2 SQIVND (reference sequence). V lost 3 bases to trimming and J lost 4 bases, with 13 bases between them. This CDR3 contains 15 residues. CDR3 coding DNA: TGTGCCAGTAGTATTAGGGACACAGGGAAAAACATTCAGTACTTC. This sequence encodes CASSIRDTGKNIQYF.

The chain carries TRBV7-9 and TRBJ2-1; D gene ambiguous. From germline, CDR1 is SEHNR and CDR2 FQNEAQ (reference sequence). V lost 1 base and J lost 3, with 13 bases in between. The CDR3 sequence is 16 residues long. The CDR3 coding sequence is TGTGCCAGCAGCTTAGATACCACAGAATTCTACAATGAGCAGTTCTTC. Protein product: CASSLDTTEFYNEQFF.

This clone appeared a single time. The chain carries TRBV5-6 and TRBJ2-1; D not resolved. V lost 6 bases to trimming and J lost 0 bases, with 13 bases between them. The CDR3 is 15 residues long. Germline V gene lookup returns CDR1 SGHDT and CDR2 YYEEEE. The CDR3 sequence is CASTPTISSYNEQFF. As DNA, the CDR3 is TGTGCCAGCACCCCCACCATCAGCTCCTACAATGAGCAGTTCTTC.

The chain links TRBV6-5 to TRBJ2-3, with 7 bases aligning to TRBD1. Trimming took 8 bases from V and 5 from J; bases not matched to a gene: 10. The V gene's germline CDR1 is MNHEY and CDR2 SVGAGI. The CDR3 totals 14 residues. The CDR3 nucleotides are TGTGCCAGCCGCACGGGACAGAAGGTAGATACGCAGTATTTT. It specifies CASRTGQKVDTQYF.